This T cell receptor beta chain was retrieved from a study of CD8+CD57+ T cells in acquired aplastic anemia. Study background: The DNA of sorted CD4+ and CD8+ cells averaged approximately 3.2 ug. Study findings and constraints: No significant patient-versus-control difference appeared in CD8+ Simpson's diversity.

Genomic DNA, serving as template, underwent TCR beta VDJ and CDR3 profiling. From the reads, TCRdb called clonotypes with MiXCR, one entry per CDR3 protein. Of more than 250,000 distinct CDR3 sequences listed, 82% are singletons. About this clonotype itself: Its antigen is currently unknown.

Previously, flow cytometry had revealed CD8+CD57+ cell expansion in the patients chosen for sequencing. The germline CDR1 and CDR2 sequences are ENHRY and SYGVKD. Trimming removed 0 bases from V and 8 bases from J; junction bases left unmatched: 4. The CDR3 totals 15 residues. Material: sorted CD4+, CD8+, or CD8+CD57+ T cells (not recorded which) from PBMCs. The rearrangement uses TRBV10-3 and TRBJ1-4, with 9 nucleotides matching TRBD1. The sequence was collected from a human donor with aplastic anemia. The CDR3 region is CAISESGTGYEKLFF. CDR3 coding DNA: TGTGCCATCAGTGAGTCAGGGACAGGGTACGAAAAACTGTTTTTT.